What follows are 26 T cell receptor beta chains derived from one specimen sequenced in a study of CD8+ T cells in alopecia areata. It was cDNA, reverse transcribed from extracted RNA, that served as the sequencing template. The method was immunoSEQ multiplex PCR; TCRdb's version includes in-frame clones alone and lacks a portion of them. The sample lists about 180,000 clones; almost 65% were seen once. Specimen: CD4+ T cells sorted from blood, collected at week 0. These receptors were taken from a human donor with alopecia areata.

The chain joins TRBV30 to TRBJ2-3; possible D gene TRBD1, 6 bases. The germline V gene encodes CDR1 GTSNPN and CDR2 SVGIG (reference sequence). The CDR3 sequence is 13 residues long. V was shortened by 2 bases and J by 4 bases, with 10 bases between the two germline ends. For the CDR3, the DNA is TGTGCCTGGAGTCAACAGGGCCCAGATACGCAGTATTTT. This sequence encodes CAWSQQGPDTQYF.

This clone was picked up one time. The chain employs TRBV19 and TRBJ1-3; D remains ambiguous. Trimming stripped 7 bases from V and 0 bases from J, with 10 bases between. The V gene's germline CDR1 is LNHDA and CDR2 SQIVND (reference sequence). The CDR3 runs 14 residues. Written as DNA, the CDR3 is TGTGCCAGTACGCGTCAGAGCTCTGGAAACACCATATATTTT. Amino acid sequence: CASTRQSSGNTIYF.

J is TRBJ2-7 and V is TRBV6-6; TRBD1 matches at 11 bases. The V gene's germline CDR1 is MNHNY and CDR2 SVGAGI (reference sequence). After removal of 11 bases from V and 4 bases from J, the junction contained 4 bases not matched to a gene. The CDR3 consists of 12 residues. CDR3 DNA sequence: TGTGCCGAAGGGACAGGGGGGTACGAGCAGTACTTC. Protein product: CAEGTGGYEQYF.

J is TRBJ1-5 and V is TRBV30; D call uncertain. V was shortened by 0 bases and J by 3 bases, with 9 bases between the two germline ends. CDR3 size: 14 residues. Germline CDR1 and CDR2: GTSNPN and SVGIG (reference sequence). The CDR3 region has the DNA TGTGCCTGGAGTGTGGGAGCCTTCAATCAGCCCCAGCATTTT. This translates into CAWSVGAFNQPQHF.

V gene TRBV11-1 combines with J gene TRBJ2-3; D possibly corresponds to TRBD1 (6 bases). The V gene's germline CDR1 is SGHAT and CDR2 FQDESV (reference sequence). This CDR3 has 16 residues. The V end was cut by 3 bases, the J end by 0 bases, with 13 bases between. For the CDR3, the DNA is TGTGCCAGCAGCTTTCGAGGGACACACAGCACAGATACGCAGTATTTT. Its translation: CASSFRGTHSTDTQYF.

This rearrangement joins TRBV28 to TRBJ2-1; 8 positions agree with TRBD1. The ends lost 10 bases at V and 8 bases at J; junction bases unmatched: 4. This CDR3 has 11 amino acids. The germline V gene has CDR1 MDHEN and CDR2 SYDVKM. CDR3 sequence (DNA): TGTGCCACCGACAGGGGTTATGAGCAGTTCTTC. Translation gives CATDRGYEQFF.

The CDR3 DNA sequence: TGCAGCGTTGCGGACCAAGAGACCCAGTACTTC. Encoded protein: CSVADQETQYF. The chain uses TRBV29-1 and TRBJ2-5; D remains unclear. This CDR3 comprises 11 residues. Germline CDR1 SQVTM, CDR2 ANQGSEA. V lost 4 bases to trimming and J lost 0 bases, with 3 bases between them.

J is TRBJ2-7 and V is TRBV29-1, with 10 bases lining up with TRBD1. Trimming cost V 7 bases and J 6 bases; bases outside gene matches: 12. This CDR3 has 14 residues. The germline CDR1 and CDR2 sequences are SQVTM and ANQGSEA. CDR3: CSARWDRGSGEQYF. CDR3 coding DNA: TGCAGCGCCCGTTGGGACAGGGGTTCCGGCGAGCAGTACTTC.

The sample holds a few counts of this clone. This chain connects TRBV23-1 to TRBJ2-1; 10 nucleotides line up with TRBD2. TRBV23-1 is given ORF status, its function remaining uncertain. The V segment lost 6 bases and the J segment 6 bases; nucleotides outside the gene matches: 5. The CDR3 sequence is 14 residues long. CDR3 protein: CASRERGGSNEQFF. CDR3 DNA sequence: TGCGCCAGCAGAGAGCGGGGGGGCTCCAATGAGCAGTTCTTC.

This sequence joins TRBV30 and TRBJ1-6, with 9 nucleotides matching TRBD1. CDR1 and CDR2 (germline): GTSNPN, SVGIG (reference sequence). Trimming cost V 3 bases and J 9 bases; bases outside gene matches: 9. The CDR3 runs to 15 residues. CDR3 coding DNA: TGTGCCTGGAGGGAATCGACAGGGGGTGGTTCACCCCTCCACTTT. This translates into CAWRESTGGGSPLHF.

This clone was seen at least ten times. The genes are TRBV5-1 and TRBJ2-2; D may correspond to TRBD1 or TRBD2 (6 bases each). Trimming stripped 6 bases from V and 5 bases from J, with 17 bases between. CDR1 and CDR2 from the germline V gene are SGHRS and YFSETQ. The CDR3 consists of 15 residues. CDR3 nucleotide sequence: TGCGCCAGCACCCTTAACAGGGCGGGGACCGGGGAGCTGTTTTTT. It yields the protein CASTLNRAGTGELFF.

This clone was observed a few times. The V and J genes are TRBV7-8 and TRBJ2-5; D remains ambiguous. Trimming cost V 3 bases and J 9 bases, with 20 bases left between them. CDR1 and CDR2 from the germline V gene are SGHVS and FQNEAQ. The CDR3 is 15 amino acids. The CDR3 coding sequence is TGTGCCAGCAGCTTGGCCCAGGAACTTGCTTTGGCCCAGTACTTC. This translates into CASSLAQELALAQYF.

V usage is TRBV30 and J usage is TRBJ1-1, with D maybe TRBD1 (5 bases). This CDR3 has 15 amino acids. Trimming pared 1 base from V and 1 base from J, leaving 13 bases between. Germline V gene lookup returns CDR1 GTSNPN and CDR2 SVGIG (reference sequence). CDR3 nucleotide sequence: TGTGCCTGGAGTGCCACGGGACGGACGAACACTGAAGCTTTCTTT. This codes for CAWSATGRTNTEAFF.

The chain combines TRBV2 with TRBJ2-2; 8 bases line up with TRBD1. This CDR3 is built from 14 residues. CDR1 is SNHLY, CDR2 FYNNEI, per germline. With 5 bases clipped from V and 6 bases from J, the junction kept 5 bases outside the gene matches. The CDR3 here is CASSPTGVPGELFF. The DNA for the CDR3 is TGTGCCAGCAGTCCGACAGGGGTGCCCGGGGAGCTGTTTTTT. The full variable domain, with the rest looked up from reference TRBV2 and TRBJ2-2, is EPEVTQTPSHQVTQMGQEVILRCVPISNHLYFYWYRQILGQKVEFLVSFYNNEISEKSEIFDDQFSVERPDGSNFTLKIRSTKLEDSAMYFCASSPTGVPGELFFGEGSRLTVL.

The V and J genes are TRBV4-3 and TRBJ2-5; D possibly uses TRBD1 or TRBD2 (5 bases each). The V and J ends lost 4 bases and 7 bases respectively, with 16 bases between them. Germline values: CDR1 LGHNA, CDR2 YSLEER. The CDR3 loop spans 14 amino acids. The DNA for the CDR3 is TGCGCCAGCAGCCCCACGGGGCAGTTGGGGACCCAGTACTTC. Its translation: CASSPTGQLGTQYF.

There are a few counts of this clone. The gene calls are TRBV7-3 and TRBJ2-1, with 10 bases that match TRBD1. The CDR3 consists of 16 residues. Germline V gene sequence: CDR1 SGHTA, CDR2 FQGTGA. Unmatched junction bases numbered 14, after V lost 5 bases and J lost 10 bases. CDR3 protein: CASSPFGGTGANEQFF. The CDR3 DNA reads TGTGCCAGCAGCCCGTTCGGCGGGACAGGGGCCAACGAGCAGTTCTTC.

V gene TRBV30 combines with J gene TRBJ1-4; no clear D. CDR1 is GTSNPN, CDR2 SVGIG, per germline (reference sequence). The V end was cut by 0 bases, the J end by 8 bases, with 10 bases between. The CDR3 sequence is 13 residues long. The CDR3 region is CAWSVGSSEKLFF. Here the CDR3 DNA reads TGTGCCTGGAGTGTGGGGTCGTCGGAAAAACTGTTTTTT.

The gene calls are TRBV25-1 and TRBJ1-2; D gene uncertain. Germline lookup yields CDR1 MGHDK and CDR2 SYGVNS. V lost 4 bases and J lost 5, with 5 bases in between. The CDR3 is 11 amino acids. Here the CDR3 reads CASSGRYGYTF. Written as DNA, the CDR3 is TGTGCCAGCAGTGGGCGGTATGGCTACACCTTC.

The chain links TRBV5-6 to TRBJ2-7; 7 bases map to TRBD1. With 1 base clipped from V and 1 base from J, the junction kept 8 bases outside the gene matches. Per germline, CDR1 SGHDT and CDR2 YYEEEE. The CDR3 has 16 amino acids. CDR3 region: CASSLKGARGSYEQYF. The CDR3 DNA reads TGTGCCAGCAGCTTGAAAGGAGCCAGGGGGTCCTACGAGCAGTACTTC.

V usage is TRBV27 and J usage is TRBJ2-3; D remains ambiguous. Germline CDR1 and CDR2: MNHEY and SMNVEV (reference sequence). Trimming stripped 4 bases from V and 2 bases from J, with 13 bases between. The CDR3 covers 15 residues. CDR3 amino acids: CASSSGLVPTDTQYF. The CDR3 region has the DNA TGTGCCAGCAGTTCCGGGCTAGTCCCCACAGATACGCAGTATTTT.

V gene TRBV9 combines with J gene TRBJ1-2, with D possibly matching TRBD1 (5 bases). Germline lookup yields CDR1 SGDLS and CDR2 YYNGEE. The V and J ends lost 3 bases and 2 bases respectively, with 8 bases between them. The CDR3 is made up of 13 amino acids. CDR3 sequence: CASSDRTNYGYTF. DNA for the CDR3: TGTGCCAGCAGCGACAGGACAAACTATGGCTACACCTTC.

The J gene is TRBJ1-1, the V gene TRBV30; D ambiguous. CDR3 length: 12 residues. V lost 3 bases and J 4 bases, leaving 9 bases between the germline ends. CDR1 GTSNPN and CDR2 SVGIG come from the germline V gene (reference sequence). The CDR3 region is CAWSLPGTEAFF. The CDR3, as DNA: TGTGCCTGGAGCCTTCCAGGCACTGAAGCTTTCTTT.

As regards this clone: The CDR3 carries no conserved terminal phenylalanine or tryptophan, so it likely arises from a read error. V is TRBV29-1 and J is TRBJ2-7; D is undetermined. The CDR3 consists of 13 residues. Germline V gives CDR1 SQVTM, CDR2 ANQGSEA. V lost 3 bases and J lost 2, with 11 bases in between. The CDR3 coding sequence is TGCAGCGTTGAGGTGGGGATGGCCTACGAGCAGTACTCC. Amino acids: CSVEVGMAYEQYS.

The chain carries TRBV29-1 and TRBJ1-2; D gene unclear. Trimming left V 3 bases short and J 6 bases short, with 8 bases between. CDR3 length: 11 residues. Germline values: CDR1 SQVTM, CDR2 ANQGSEA. CDR3 sequence: CSVDPKDGYTF. In DNA form, the CDR3 reads TGCAGCGTTGATCCCAAGGATGGCTACACCTTC.

The rearrangement joins TRBV7-3 to TRBJ2-2; the D gene is possibly TRBD1 (5 bases). This CDR3 has 13 residues. V dropped 3 bases and J dropped 5 bases, with 7 bases sitting between them. CDR1 and CDR2 from the germline V gene are SGHTA and FQGTGA. Here the CDR3 DNA reads TGTGCCAGCAGCTTCCAGGGTACCGGGGAGCTGTTTTTT. Its protein is CASSFQGTGELFF.

The V and J genes are TRBV4-1 and TRBJ2-7; no firm D call. The CDR3 has 15 residues. Germline CDR1 and CDR2: MGHRA and YSYEKL. V shed 0 bases and J shed 3 bases, with 12 bases lying between them. CDR3 region: CASSQEASRHYEQYF. The CDR3 nucleotides are TGCGCCAGCAGCCAAGAAGCATCCAGGCACTACGAGCAGTACTTC.